Presented here are 20 T cell receptor beta chains from one specimen sequenced in a study of blood T cell dynamics during melanoma immunotherapy (dated by TCRdb to between 2020 and 2021). Library preparation employed the immunoSEQ multiplex PCR assay. TCRdb limited this immuneACCESS table to in-frame rearrangements with V and J called. A share of clones is missing; checked studies link under half to unresolved V genes, and the rest is unexplained. The sample records about 2,700 clones, 70% to 90% of which are singletons. 13% to 15% of the sample is taken by the ten largest. The time point tag for this specimen amounts to: week 3, after first cycle of checkpoint inhibitor. Sequencing used blood, obtained from a patient treated with checkpoint blockade. These receptors originate from a human donor with melanoma.

This clone was seen only once. The V call is TRBV7-2, the J call TRBJ2-3; no reliable D call. CDR1 and CDR2 from the germline V gene are SGHTA and FQGNSA. With 5 bases removed from V and 6 bases from J, the gap between germline ends came to 15 bases. The CDR3 consists of 14 residues. CDR3 nucleotides: TGTGCCAGCAGCCCCTGGTCGCGCCGCGATACGCAGTATTTT. Amino acids: CASSPWSRRDTQYF.

This clone showed up just a few times. The chain links TRBV6-6 to TRBJ1-5, with a possible D match to TRBD1 (5 bases). Germline loops: CDR1 MNHNY, CDR2 SVGAGI (reference sequence). With 9 bases removed from V and 4 bases from J, the gap between germline ends came to 10 bases. CDR3 length equals 12 residues. The CDR3 reads CASRSGNQPQHF. CDR3 bases: TGTGCCAGTAGGTCAGGGAATCAGCCCCAGCATTTT.

A few counts support this clone. The chain joins TRBV5-1 to TRBJ2-7; the D gene is possibly TRBD2 (6 bases). Germline values: CDR1 SGHRS, CDR2 YFSETQ. V lost 0 bases to trimming and J lost 7 bases, with 11 bases between them. The CDR3 sequence is 13 residues long. The CDR3 sequence is CASSLAPGVEQYF. The CDR3 nucleotides are TGCGCCAGCAGCTTGGCGCCGGGGGTTGAGCAGTACTTC.

The gene calls are TRBV11-1 and TRBJ2-7; 10 bases align to TRBD1. Germline loops: CDR1 SGHAT, CDR2 FQDESV (reference sequence). This CDR3 has 15 residues. With V trimmed by 5 bases and J by 7 bases, 11 bases remained unmatched. CDR3 bases: TGTGCCAGCAGCCAGGGACAGGGGTCGGCAGGAGAGCAGTACTTC. Protein product: CASSQGQGSAGEQYF. Together with reference TRBV11-1 and TRBJ2-7, the CDR3 gives the full variable domain: EAEVAQSPRYKITEKSQAVAFWCDPISGHATLYWYRQILGQGPELLVQFQDESVVDDSQLPKDRFSAERLKGVDSTLKIQPAELGDSAMYLCASSQGQGSAGEQYFGPGTRLTVT.

This rearrangement joins TRBV18 to TRBJ2-2; a weak D match, TRBD1 (5 bases). Germline V gene lookup returns CDR1 KGHSH and CDR2 LQKENI. Trimming stripped 6 bases from V and 1 base from J, with 9 bases between. This CDR3 region has 14 residues. CDR3 DNA sequence: TGTGCCAGCTCTCCTCAGGGGAACACCGGGGAGCTGTTTTTT. It specifies CASSPQGNTGELFF.

This clone was recorded a few times. V usage is TRBV10-1 and J usage is TRBJ2-7, with TRBD1 matching 9 bases. The CDR3 totals 14 residues. The V and J ends lost 6 bases and 4 bases, in that order; junction bases with no gene match: 7. Looked up from germline, CDR1 is WNHNN and CDR2 is SYGVQD (reference sequence). In DNA, the CDR3 is TGCGCCAGCAGGAAAAGGGACAGGGAATACGAGCAGTACTTC. Translation gives CASRKRDREYEQYF.

The chain employs TRBV11-2 and TRBJ2-7, with TRBD1 identical over 7 bases. Germline V gene sequence: CDR1 SGHAT, CDR2 FQNNGV. CDR3 length: 13 amino acids. The J segment lost 4 bases and the V segment lost 6 bases, leaving 6 bases of the junction unmatched. CDR3 sequence reads: CASRETGRYEQYF. The CDR3 coding sequence is TGTGCCAGCAGGGAGACAGGGCGGTACGAGCAGTACTTC.

The V and J genes are TRBV30 and TRBJ2-3; TRBD2 matches 7 bases. V shed 0 bases, J shed 3 bases, and the junction held 3 bases outside the gene matches. The CDR3 extends over 14 amino acids. Germline-derived CDR1 and CDR2 are GTSNPN and SVGIG (reference sequence). The CDR3 loop reads CAWSVGSGTDTQYF. The CDR3 region has the DNA TGTGCCTGGAGTGTAGGTAGCGGGACAGATACGCAGTATTTT.

The chain couples TRBV28 to TRBJ2-1; D gene unclear. This CDR3 region has 12 residues. V dropped 2 bases and J dropped 8 bases, with 7 bases sitting between them. Germline-derived CDR1 and CDR2 are MDHEN and SYDVKM. CDR3 loop: CASSLGEHEQFF. For the CDR3, the DNA is TGTGCCAGCAGTTTAGGAGAACATGAGCAGTTCTTC.

The V gene is TRBV6-6, the J gene TRBJ2-7, with a weak D call TRBD1 (5 bases). Looked up from germline, CDR1 is MNHNY and CDR2 is SVGAGI (reference sequence). Trimming took off 5 bases at V and 4 bases at J, with 18 bases between the two ends. The CDR3 spans 15 residues. CDR3 sequence reads: CASSQLLKGSYEQYF. For the CDR3, the DNA is TGTGCCAGCAGTCAACTCTTAAAGGGGTCGTACGAGCAGTACTTC.

The chain recombines TRBV11-1 with TRBJ2-1; 12 bases line up with TRBD2. The CDR3 runs 18 residues. Germline V lookup: CDR1 SGHAT, CDR2 FQDESV (reference sequence). The trim removed 4 bases at V and 0 bases at J, leaving 7 bases unmatched. The CDR3, as DNA: TGTGCCAGCAGCTCGCCTGGACTAGCGGGGAGCTCCTACAATGAGCAGTTCTTC. Translating it yields CASSSPGLAGSSYNEQFF.

The chain employs TRBV30 and TRBJ2-7; possible D gene TRBD1, 6 bases. CDR1 GTSNPN and CDR2 SVGIG come from the germline V gene (reference sequence). The ends were cut back, 2 bases at V and 0 bases at J, with 14 bases in the middle. The CDR3 length is 15 residues. The CDR3 here is CAWSRGTPSSYEQYF. Written as DNA, the CDR3 is TGTGCCTGGAGTAGGGGGACACCAAGCTCCTACGAGCAGTACTTC.

This clone was counted between two and nine times. The chain recombines TRBV28 with TRBJ1-5; D uncertain. Germline V gene sequence: CDR1 MDHEN, CDR2 SYDVKM. The CDR3 extends over 11 amino acids. V was cut by 5 bases and J by 12 bases, with 11 bases left in between. The CDR3 DNA is TGTGCCAGCAGTCCGACCTATGGCCAGCATTTT. Translated: CASSPTYGQHF. The whole variable domain, filled in from reference TRBV28 and TRBJ1-5, reads DVKVTQSSRYLVKRTGEKVFLECVQDMDHENMFWYRQDPGLGLRLIYFSYDVKMKEKGDIPEGYSVSREKKERFSLILESASTNQTSMYLCASSPTYGQHFGDGTRLSIL.

Regarding this clone: Other DNA sequences in this sample translate to the same CDR3. As DNA, the CDR3 is TGTGCCAGTAGTCCAAATGGCGGGACCCAGTACTTC. Its protein product is CASSPNGGTQYF. The J gene is TRBJ2-5, the V gene TRBV19; no clear D gene. Trimming pared 5 bases from V and 7 bases from J, leaving 11 bases between. Germline CDR1 LNHDA, CDR2 SQIVND (reference sequence). This CDR3 region has 12 residues.

The chain combines TRBV11-3 with TRBJ2-3; D not certain. The CDR3 runs 12 residues. V dropped 5 bases and J dropped 2 bases, with 5 bases sitting between them. Germline V gene data show CDR1 as SGHNT and CDR2 as YENEEA. As DNA, the CDR3 is TGTGCCAGCAGCCATGACACAGATACGCAGTATTTT. Protein product: CASSHDTDTQYF.

The rearrangement joins TRBV27 to TRBJ2-3, with D unclear. From germline, CDR1 is MNHEY and CDR2 SMNVEV (reference sequence). Trimming shortened V by 3 bases and J by 4 bases, and 8 bases separated the two germline ends. The CDR3 covers 13 residues. CDR3 region: CASSFYVADTQYF. The CDR3 nucleotides read TGTGCCAGCAGTTTTTATGTGGCAGATACGCAGTATTTT.

The chain uses TRBV19 and TRBJ2-5; no reliable D call. The length of the CDR3 is 11 residues. Germline V gives CDR1 LNHDA, CDR2 SQIVND (reference sequence). V lost 11 bases and J lost 7, with 14 bases in between. The CDR3 region is CAGENRGTQYF. The CDR3 region has the DNA TGTGCCGGTGAGAACCGCGGGACCCAGTACTTC.

The rearrangement links TRBV11-2 to TRBJ2-1; 14 bases are a match to TRBD2. Germline V gene lookup returns CDR1 SGHAT and CDR2 FQNNGV. Losses at the gene ends were 4 bases for V and 9 bases for J; bases not matched to a gene: 8. The CDR3 has 16 amino acids. In nucleotides, the CDR3 is TGTGCCAGCAGCTCCGGGACTAGCGGGAGTGTCGTTGAGCAGTTCTTC. It yields the protein CASSSGTSGSVVEQFF.

The chain employs TRBV2 and TRBJ2-2; TRBD2 agrees at 8 bases. The germline V gene encodes CDR1 SNHLY and CDR2 FYNNEI. V was pared by 6 bases and J by 2 bases, with 5 bases of the junction left unmatched. This CDR3 spans 15 amino acids. The CDR3 DNA reads as TGTGCCAGCAGAGTAGCGGGAACTAACACCGGGGAGCTGTTTTTT. Protein product: CASRVAGTNTGELFF.

The V and J genes are TRBV5-8 and TRBJ2-1; 10 nucleotides line up with TRBD2. Trimming took 1 base from V and 9 from J; bases not matched to a gene: 10. Germline-derived CDR1 and CDR2 are SGHTS and YDEGEE. The CDR3 loop spans 16 amino acids. CDR3 DNA: TGTGCCAGCAGCTTGCCGTGGCTAGCGGGAGACTCTGAGCAGTTCTTC. This codes for CASSLPWLAGDSEQFF.